Listed below are T cell receptor beta chains from one sample, sequenced in a study of T cell changes during pregnancy in multiple sclerosis. Only in-frame clones appear in the TCRdb table, and some are missing; sequencing was by immunoSEQ multiplex PCR. Found here are 50,000 to 60,000 clones, 91% of them singletons; the top ten hold 3% to 4%. The material sequenced was peripheral blood, taken after pregnancy. The source is a female donor in good health, enrolled as a control in a pregnancy study. CDR3s include the opening cysteine and the closing phenylalanine or tryptophan. Fields, in order: V gene, clone size, J gene, D gene, CDR3 protein, CDR3 DNA. The D gene is left open where the match is weak. For some rows the clone size is stated as once, few or many, or as a class when expanded; others skip it.

V gene: TRBV5-1
clone size: -
J gene: TRBJ2-5
D gene: TRBD1
CDR3 protein: CASGGDRGGETQYF
CDR3 DNA: TGCGCCAGCGGGGGGGACAGGGGAGGAGAGACCCAGTACTTC

V gene: TRBV5-4
clone size: -
J gene: TRBJ2-3
D gene: -
CDR3 protein: CASSLASDTQYF
CDR3 DNA: TGTGCCAGCAGCTTGGCGTCAGATACGCAGTATTTT

V gene: TRBV6-4
clone size: -
J gene: TRBJ2-1
D gene: -
CDR3 protein: CASSDDQGLGQFF
CDR3 DNA: TGTGCCAGCAGTGACGATCAGGGATTGGGGCAGTTCTTC

V gene: TRBV29-1
clone size: -
J gene: TRBJ1-4
D gene: -
CDR3 protein: CSVSDSATNEKLFF
CDR3 DNA: TGCAGCGTTTCCGACAGTGCAACTAATGAAAAACTGTTTTTT

V gene: TRBV29-1
clone size: -
J gene: TRBJ2-1
D gene: TRBD2
CDR3 protein: CSVGGGAGGEYEQFF
CDR3 DNA: TGCAGCGTGGGGGGTGGGGCGGGAGGGGAATATGAGCAGTTCTTC

V gene: TRBV5-4
clone size: -
J gene: TRBJ2-5
D gene: TRBD2
CDR3 protein: CASSFGGARVAQYF
CDR3 DNA: TGTGCCAGCAGCTTCGGGGGGGCAAGAGTGGCCCAGTACTTC

V gene: TRBV7-7
clone size: -
J gene: TRBJ2-1
D gene: TRBD2
CDR3 protein: CASSLLSGGPSEQFF
CDR3 DNA: TGTGCTAGCAGCTTACTTAGCGGGGGGCCCAGTGAGCAGTTCTTC

V gene: TRBV18
clone size: -
J gene: TRBJ1-2
D gene: TRBD1
CDR3 protein: CASSRTGTGLNYGYTF
CDR3 DNA: TGTGCCAGCTCACGCACCGGGACAGGGTTGAACTATGGCTACACCTTC

V gene: TRBV12-5
clone size: few
J gene: TRBJ1-4
D gene: TRBD1
CDR3 protein: CASGLVRQGDNEKLFF
CDR3 DNA: TGTGCTAGTGGTTTGGTTCGACAGGGGGATAATGAAAAACTGTTTTTT

V gene: TRBV21-1
clone size: -
J gene: TRBJ1-1
D gene: -
CDR3 protein: CATEQGNTEAFF
CDR3 DNA: TGTGCCACCGAACAGGGGAACACTGAAGCTTTCTTT

V gene: TRBV5-1
clone size: -
J gene: TRBJ2-7
D gene: TRBD1
CDR3 protein: CASSLQGEGARSYEQYF
CDR3 DNA: TGCGCCAGCAGCTTACAGGGGGAAGGAGCGAGATCCTACGAGCAGTACTTC